Listed below are T cell receptor beta chains from one sample, sequenced in a study of control samples from healthy donors and cancer patients. Data came from immunoSEQ multiplex PCR; TCRdb stores just in-frame clones and leaves some out. The data hold 15,000 to 20,000 clones, with about 86% observed a single time. Input material: PBMCs. The receptors derive from a woman aged 65 to 85 with colorectal cancer. CDR3s include the opening cysteine and the closing phenylalanine or tryptophan. Each record gives: D gene, V gene, clone size, J gene, CDR3 length, CDR3 DNA, CDR3 protein. A D gene is named only where the DNA matches it firmly. Clone size is stated in some rows and not others, as once, few, many or a class when expanded.

NA	TRBV5-6	NA	TRBJ2-5	12	TGTGCCAGCACCATAACCGGGGAGACCCAGTACTTC	CASTITGETQYF
TRBD1	TRBV4-1	NA	TRBJ2-2	15	TGCGCCAGCAGCCGTGACAGGGTGTGGACCGGGGAGCTGTTTTTT	CASSRDRVWTGELFF
TRBD2	TRBV19	NA	TRBJ2-3	18	TGTGCCAGTAGTATAGCCCAGGGACGGCCGGGGGGGACAGATACGCAGTATTTT	CASSIAQGRPGGTDTQYF
NA	TRBV10-2	NA	TRBJ1-2	12	TGCGCCAGCAGCAGCCCCCACTATGGCTACACCTTC	CASSSPHYGYTF
NA	TRBV29-1	once	TRBJ2-7	12	TGCAGCGTTGGAGGACAAAACTACGAGCAGTACTTC	CSVGGQNYEQYF
NA	TRBV12-5	NA	TRBJ1-1	16	TGTGCTAGTGGCTTGGTGGCGGGACTCACCTGGACTGAAGCTTTCTTT	CASGLVAGLTWTEAFF
NA	TRBV5-1	NA	TRBJ2-1	14	TGCGCCAGCAGCTTCTTAGCCGCGCACGATGAGCAGTTCTTC	CASSFLAAHDEQFF
NA	TRBV6-5	few	TRBJ1-5	14	TGTGCCAGCAGTCGCGACAGGAGCAATCAGCCCCAGCATTTT	CASSRDRSNQPQHF
NA	TRBV5-1	NA	TRBJ1-2	13	TGCGCCAGCAGCTTAGAGGGAGCGAGTGGCTACACCTTC	CASSLEGASGYTF
TRBD2	TRBV3-1/TRBV3-2	NA	TRBJ2-5	15	TGTGCCAGCAGCCAACGGCCGGGGGGGCAAGAGACCCAGTACTTC	CASSQRPGGQETQYF
NA	TRBV2	NA	TRBJ1-5	15	TGTGCCAGCAGTGGGCCAGGGTCGTCCGCCCAGCCCCAGCATTTT	CASSGPGSSAQPQHF
TRBD1	TRBV19	NA	TRBJ2-1	20	TGTGCCAGTAGTAAGTTCCCCCAGACCCCGACAGGGCACCTTTACAATGAGCAGTTCTTC	CASSKFPQTPTGHLYNEQFF
TRBD2	TRBV3-1/TRBV3-2	NA	TRBJ2-5	17	TGTGCCAGCAGCCTGATCTTTAGACTAGCTGCACAAGAGACCCAGTACTTC	CASSLIFRLAAQETQYF
NA	TRBV5-1	NA	TRBJ1-1	15	TGCGCCAGCAGCTTGGAAAGCTACATGAACACTGAAGCTTTCTTT	CASSLESYMNTEAFF
NA	TRBV25-1	NA	TRBJ2-5	14	TGTGCCAGCAGGGGAGACGTTTTCCAAGAGACCCAGTACTTC	CASRGDVFQETQYF